This TCR beta chain was observed in a study of blood T cell repertoires in COVID-19. Study overall: Acute and convalescent COVID-19 specimens originated in the United States, Italy and Spain. Sources were T cells, B-cell-depleted T cells, or PBMCs; the material itself was cDNA or gDNA.

Assay used: immunoSEQ multiplex PCR; TCRdb lists only in-frame clones, some missing. The sample lists around 360,000 clones, approximately 84% occurring once. Membership in each cohort depended on participant-reported clinical history. The TCR was taken from a woman between 25 and 40 years old who had recovered from COVID-19. Sequenced material: PBMCs or T cells enriched from blood (not recorded which).

CDR3 in DNA: TGTGCCAGCACGGGGGAGGGCCCATACAATGAGCAGTTCTTC. This sequence encodes CASTGEGPYNEQFF. J is TRBJ2-1 and V is TRBV2, with 7 bases that match TRBD2. V was pared by 7 bases and J by 4 bases, with 7 bases of the junction left unmatched. Germline assignment: CDR1 SNHLY and CDR2 FYNNEI. The CDR3 runs to 14 residues. The variable domain in full, with the rest retrieved from reference TRBV2 and TRBJ2-1, is EPEVTQTPSHQVTQMGQEVILRCVPISNHLYFYWYRQILGQKVEFLVSFYNNEISEKSEIFDDQFSVERPDGSNFTLKIRSTKLEDSAMYFCASTGEGPYNEQFFGPGTRLTVL.